The 22 T cell receptor beta chains presented below share a single source sample, sequenced in a study of cytomegalovirus exposure and HLA in healthy donors. In the PCR, 60 Vbeta and 13 Jbeta primers were used. Profiled with immunoSEQ multiplex PCR; TCRdb holds only in-frame clones, not every one. Among about 160,000 clones listed, around 78% were seen once. Sequences were obtained from PBMCs. The receptors originated from a woman between 35 and 50 years old in good health and CMV-seronegative.

The CDR3 sequence: CASSESRDTLGTEAFF. In DNA, the CDR3 is TGCGCCAGCAGTGAGTCTCGGGACACCCTGGGAACTGAAGCTTTCTTT. The rearrangement joins TRBV10-1 to TRBJ1-1, with D perhaps matching TRBD1 (6 bases). The CDR3 extends over 16 amino acids. Germline V CDR1 and CDR2: WNHNN, SYGVQD (reference sequence). V lost 0 bases to trimming and J lost 5 bases, with 16 bases between them.

The CDR3 DNA follows: TGTGCCAGCAGGGTACAGGGTAGCAGCACTGAAGCTTTCTTT. This gives the protein CASRVQGSSTEAFF. The rearrangement uses TRBV2 and TRBJ1-1, with a weak D call TRBD1 (6 bases). The CDR3 spans 14 residues. Trimming took 6 bases from V and 4 from J, leaving 15 bases between them. The germline V gene has CDR1 SNHLY and CDR2 FYNNEI.

Here the CDR3 DNA reads TGTGCCAGCAGCGATCTACTCCGGGACAGGGGAAAAAAAAACACTGAAGCTTTCTTT. Its protein is CASSDLLRDRGKKNTEAFF. The V and J genes are TRBV5-6 and TRBJ1-1; 10 bases match TRBD1. This CDR3 has 19 amino acids. Trimming removed 4 bases from V and 2 bases from J; junction bases left unmatched: 17. Per the germline V gene, CDR1 is SGHDT and CDR2 is YYEEEE.

V gene TRBV7-9 combines with J gene TRBJ1-5; 7 bases agree with TRBD1. Germline CDR1 is SEHNR and CDR2 is FQNEAQ (reference sequence). The CDR3 spans 15 residues. V lost 5 bases to trimming and J lost 0 bases; unmatched junction nucleotides: 4. CDR3 region: CASSATGYSNQPQHF. CDR3 coding DNA: TGTGCCAGCAGCGCGACAGGGTATAGCAATCAGCCCCAGCATTTT.

The V and J genes are TRBV5-1 and TRBJ2-1; 8 nucleotides agree with TRBD2. With 4 bases clipped from V and 0 bases from J, the junction kept 6 bases outside the gene matches. The CDR3 extends over 16 amino acids. CDR1 is SGHRS and CDR2 is YFSETQ in the germline V gene. CDR3 residues: CASSPPSGGSYNEQFF. For the CDR3, the DNA is TGCGCCAGCAGCCCCCCCAGCGGGGGCTCCTACAATGAGCAGTTCTTC.

This rearrangement joins TRBV7-8 to TRBJ2-2; 7 positions match TRBD2. The CDR3 extends over 13 amino acids. Germline trimming cut 4 bases from V and 6 bases from J; bases unmatched to any gene: 2. The germline V gene encodes CDR1 SGHVS and CDR2 FQNEAQ. The CDR3 reads CASSSRGAGELFF. The CDR3 bases are TGTGCCAGCAGCTCCCGGGGGGCCGGGGAGCTGTTTTTT.

The chain carries TRBV10-3 and TRBJ2-1; 7 bases fit TRBD2. Germline loops: CDR1 ENHRY, CDR2 SYGVKD. The junction had 6 bases not matched to a gene; V was cut back by 4 bases and J by 0 bases. This CDR3 spans 16 amino acids. CDR3 nucleotide sequence: TGTGCCATCAGTGCGGTCGGGGGGAGCTCCTACAATGAGCAGTTCTTC. This translates into CAISAVGGSSYNEQFF.

V is TRBV25-1 and J is TRBJ2-7, with D perhaps matching TRBD2 (6 bases). V was clipped by 7 bases and J by 1 base, with 11 bases between them. Germline CDR1 is MGHDK and CDR2 is SYGVNS. The CDR3 sequence is 13 residues long. Here the CDR3 DNA reads TGTGCCAGCACGGCGGGGATTTCCTACGAGCAGTACTTC. It is translated as CASTAGISYEQYF.

This clone has a handful of counts. The chain couples TRBV6-1 to TRBJ2-5; 7 nucleotides align to TRBD2. Trimming cost V 7 bases and J 5 bases; bases outside gene matches: 4. Germline assignment: CDR1 MNHNS and CDR2 SASEGT. The CDR3 spans 12 residues. The CDR3 spells CASNSGRETQYF. CDR3 bases: TGTGCCAGCAATAGCGGGCGGGAGACCCAGTACTTC.

The chain employs TRBV7-9 and TRBJ2-7; TRBD2 aligns across 9 bases. J gave up 12 bases and V 1 base, and 4 bases lay outside the gene matches. CDR1 is SEHNR, CDR2 FQNEAQ, per germline (reference sequence). This CDR3 comprises 12 residues. CDR3 loop: CASSLEGTSMYF. The CDR3 DNA reads TGTGCCAGCAGCTTAGAAGGGACTAGCATGTACTTC.

The chain carries TRBV5-6 and TRBJ2-7; 7 positions agree with TRBD2. V lost 4 bases, J lost 3 bases, and 7 bases stayed unmatched. This CDR3 is built from 14 residues. CDR1 and CDR2 from the germline V gene are SGHDT and YYEEEE. The CDR3: CASSGEGPYYEQYF. CDR3 nucleotide sequence: TGTGCCAGCAGCGGGGAGGGTCCTTACTACGAGCAGTACTTC.

This clone was counted only a few times. This sequence joins TRBV10-3 and TRBJ2-5; TRBD1 agrees at 8 bases. The end of the DNA is better explained by TRBJ2-7, so the J call may be wrong. The CDR3 length is 14 residues. The germline V gene encodes CDR1 ENHRY and CDR2 SYGVKD. CDR3 nucleotides: TGTGCCATCAGTGACAGACAGGGGTACTACGAGCAGTACTTC. Encoded protein: CAISDRQGYYEQYF.

This chain joins TRBV28 and TRBJ2-7, with D possibly TRBD1 on 6 matching bases. Between the trimmed V and J ends, which lost 7 bases and 4 bases, there was a span of 17 bases. CDR3 length equals 14 residues. Germline CDR1 MDHEN, CDR2 SYDVKM. The CDR3 coding sequence is TGTGCCAGCAACATCCCGGGACACCTTTACGAGCAGTACTTC. Protein product: CASNIPGHLYEQYF.

The V and J genes are TRBV7-2 and TRBJ1-1; D might be TRBD1 (5 bases). In germline, CDR1 is SGHTA, CDR2 FQGNSA. This CDR3 has 13 amino acids. V shed 3 bases and J shed 4 bases, with 9 bases lying between them. CDR3 coding DNA: TGTGCCAGCAGCTTTATAAGGGGCACTGAAGCTTTCTTT. It encodes CASSFIRGTEAFF.

CDR3 in DNA: TGCGCCAGCAGCCCCCCGATCCCCAGGGGCACTGAAGCTTTCTTT. This codes for CASSPPIPRGTEAFF. The V gene is TRBV4-1, the J gene TRBJ1-1; possibly TRBD1 for D (6 bases). This CDR3 has 15 amino acids. CDR1 is MGHRA, CDR2 YSYEKL, per germline. V lost 4 bases and J lost 4, with 16 bases in between.

The chain employs TRBV9 and TRBJ2-2; 9 nucleotides line up with TRBD2. V shed 0 bases and J 3 bases; nucleotides not matched to a gene: 6. Germline CDR1 SGDLS, CDR2 YYNGEE. CDR3 size: 17 residues. CDR3: CASSVEWTSADTGELFF. CDR3 in DNA: TGTGCCAGCAGCGTAGAATGGACTAGCGCGGACACCGGGGAGCTGTTTTTT.

This sequence joins TRBV7-9 and TRBJ2-7; D is undetermined. With 3 bases removed from V and 6 bases from J, the gap between germline ends came to 12 bases. CDR3 length: 13 residues. Germline V gives CDR1 SEHNR, CDR2 FQNEAQ (reference sequence). The chain's CDR3 is CASSFSGLFEQYF. Here the CDR3 DNA reads TGTGCCAGCAGCTTTAGTGGTCTCTTCGAGCAGTACTTC.

This clone has a single count. The J gene is TRBJ2-7, the V gene TRBV13; D is unresolved. Germline CDR1 PRHDT, CDR2 FYEKMQ (reference sequence). The V gene lost 5 bases and the J gene lost 0 bases, with 5 bases spanning the gap. This CDR3 comprises 12 residues. The CDR3 spells CASSLASYEQYF. DNA of the CDR3: TGTGCCAGCAGCCTGGCCTCCTACGAGCAGTACTTC.

The rearrangement uses TRBV7-9 and TRBJ2-3; 12 bases align to TRBD2. The junction had 5 bases not matched to a gene; V was cut back by 3 bases and J by 4 bases. The V gene's germline CDR1 is SEHNR and CDR2 FQNEAQ (reference sequence). This CDR3 region has 16 residues. CDR3 in amino acids: CASSLASGGVSDTQYF. The CDR3 DNA reads as TGTGCCAGCAGCTTGGCTAGCGGGGGGGTGTCAGATACGCAGTATTTT.

The V and J genes are TRBV15 and TRBJ1-1; D is unclear. The CDR3 contains 15 residues. V was shortened by 0 bases and J by 1 base, with 9 bases between the two germline ends. Germline V lookup: CDR1 LNHNV, CDR2 YYDKDF (reference sequence). For the CDR3, the DNA is TGTGCCACCAGCAGAGATCGGGAGTCGAACACTGAAGCTTTCTTT. This translates into CATSRDRESNTEAFF.

V gene TRBV12-5 combines with J gene TRBJ1-1, with unresolved D. The V end lost 1 base, the J end lost 5 bases, and 8 bases lay between the germline ends. Germline lookup yields CDR1 LGHNT and CDR2 FRNRAP. The CDR3 runs to 13 residues. CDR3 bases: TGTGCTAGTGGTTTGGCCCGGGGTACTGAAGCTTTCTTT. It encodes CASGLARGTEAFF.

This chain links TRBV4-1 with TRBJ2-1; D might be TRBD2 (7 bases). Germline loops: CDR1 MGHRA, CDR2 YSYEKL. Trimming shortened V by 0 bases and J by 9 bases, and 15 bases separated the two germline ends. The CDR3 consists of 15 residues. CDR3 DNA sequence: TGCGCCAGCAGCCAAGAGGCTAGCGGCAGGGGTGAGCAGTTCTTC. Translated, it gives CASSQEASGRGEQFF.